This record concerns one T cell receptor (beta chain) sequence. This entry belongs to a study of blood T cell repertoires in COVID-19. Original methodology: Amplification with reference gene primers provided the estimates of nucleated cell counts. Here immunoSEQ multiplex PCR was the method, and the copy in TCRdb shows in-frame clones only, minus some. The DNA gave D and trimming, while V, J and clone size come from that table. The sample has hundreds of thousands of clones; approximately 86% are singletons. CDR1 is LGHDT and CDR2 is YNNKEL in the germline V gene (reference sequence). Losses at the gene ends were 6 bases for V and 4 bases for J; bases not matched to a gene: 4. There are 13 residues in the CDR3.

The specimen was peripheral blood. This receptor was identified in a man aged 70-80 years with acute or convalescent COVID-19. The chain carries TRBV3-1 (or the pseudogene TRBV3-2) and TRBJ1-1; 8 nucleotides line up with TRBD1. The DNA of the CDR3 is TGTGCCAGCAGGTACACAGGGGGCACTGAAGCTTTCTTT. Its translation is CASRYTGGTEAFF.